A selection of T cell receptor beta chains follows, all from one sample in a study of blood T cell repertoires in COVID-19. Some clones are missing from TCRdb's copy, which holds only in-frame ones; the method was immunoSEQ multiplex PCR. The sample has about 380,000 clones, roughly 87% seen once; the top ten hold 2.5% to 3%. Material for sequencing was PBMCs or T cells enriched from blood (not recorded which). The receptors were sampled from a woman between 25 and 40 years old who had recovered from COVID-19. CDR3s include the opening cysteine and the closing phenylalanine or tryptophan. Each record gives: D gene, clone size, V gene, J gene, CDR3 DNA, CDR3 protein. D genes are given only for firm matches. A clone size is listed for some rows: how often the clone was seen (once, few, many), or a class if it is expanded.

D: TRBD1
size: NA
V: TRBV7-3
J: TRBJ2-1
DNA: TGTGCCAGCAGCCCCCGGACAGGGGGCAATAGGGGCCACAATGAGCAGTTCTTC
CDR3: CASSPRTGGNRGHNEQFF

D: NA
size: NA
V: TRBV3-1/TRBV3-2
J: TRBJ2-6
DNA: TGTGCCAGCAGCCAAGATAGCTCGTCTGGGGCCAACGTCCTGACTTTC
CDR3: CASSQDSSSGANVLTF

D: NA
size: few
V: TRBV4-2
J: TRBJ1-5
DNA: TGTGCCAGCAGCCAAGACGCCGGGGGTATTAGCAATCAGCCCCAGCATTTT
CDR3: CASSQDAGGISNQPQHF

D: NA
size: NA
V: TRBV5-1
J: TRBJ2-6
DNA: TGCGCCAGCAGCGTGTACTCTGGGGCCAACGTCCTGACTTTC
CDR3: CASSVYSGANVLTF

D: NA
size: NA
V: TRBV24-1
J: TRBJ2-4
DNA: TGTGCCACCAGTGATTCGAGGCAGGCAGAGGAGGGAAACATTCAGTACTTC
CDR3: CATSDSRQAEEGNIQYF

D: NA
size: NA
V: TRBV11-2
J: TRBJ2-1
DNA: TGTGCCAGCAGCTTACAGGCCCTTTACTACAATGAGCAGTTCTTC
CDR3: CASSLQALYYNEQFF

D: NA
size: NA
V: TRBV5-1
J: TRBJ2-2
DNA: TGCGCCAGCAGCTTGGAGTTCGCAGCCGGGGAGCTGTTTTTT
CDR3: CASSLEFAAGELFF

D: TRBD1
size: NA
V: TRBV7-8
J: TRBJ1-4
DNA: TGTGCCAGCAGGGACAGGGGAAATGAAAAACTGTTTTTT
CDR3: CASRDRGNEKLFF

D: NA
size: NA
V: TRBV28
J: TRBJ1-2
DNA: TGTGCCAGCACCCTAAGGGGGATGAACTATGGCTACACCTTC
CDR3: CASTLRGMNYGYTF

D: NA
size: NA
V: TRBV6-1
J: TRBJ1-2
DNA: TGTGCCAGCAGTGATTCGCGGGGGACTCCCTATGGCTACACCTTC
CDR3: CASSDSRGTPYGYTF

D: TRBD1
size: NA
V: TRBV29-1
J: TRBJ2-1
DNA: TGCAGCGTTGTGTCAGGGGGCTACAATGAGCAGTTCTTC
CDR3: CSVVSGGYNEQFF

D: NA
size: NA
V: TRBV3-1/TRBV3-2
J: TRBJ1-4
DNA: TGTGCCAGCAGCCAAGATCTGGGGAGGGAGGAAAAACTGTTTTTT
CDR3: CASSQDLGREEKLFF

D: NA
size: NA
V: TRBV4-1
J: TRBJ1-6
DNA: TGCGCCAGCAGCCAAGGAGGGAATTCACCCCTCCACTTT
CDR3: CASSQGGNSPLHF